This is a list of T cell receptor beta chains from one sample in a study of PD-1 blockade in mismatch repair-deficient tumors. The repertoire was sequenced with immunoSEQ multiplex PCR; TCRdb's copy has only in-frame clones and lacks some. The sample has about 120,000 clones; 70% to 80% are singletons. Sequences were derived from peripheral blood, sampled 60 weeks after starting pembrolizumab. The receptors stem from an adult with mismatch repair-deficient cancer. The CDR3 runs from the conserved cysteine through the conserved F or W. The D gene is left open where the match is weak. Size values are once, few and many counts, or a class for expanded clones, and some rows have none.

V gene,clone size,D gene,J gene,CDR3 protein,CDR3 DNA
TRBV5-5,-,TRBD2,TRBJ2-1,CASSYGLAGFEQFF,TGTGCCAGCAGCTATGGACTAGCGGGATTTGAGCAGTTCTTC
TRBV19,-,-,TRBJ1-2,CASSMAVYGYTF,TGTGCCAGTAGTATGGCCGTATATGGCTACACCTTC
TRBV11-2,-,-,TRBJ2-5,CASSTERQLQETQYF,TGTGCCAGCAGCACCGAACGACAGTTACAAGAGACCCAGTACTTC
TRBV9,few,TRBD1,TRBJ1-1,CASSGGQGLNTEAFF,TGTGCCAGCAGCGGGGGACAGGGGCTGAACACTGAAGCTTTCTTT
TRBV13,-,TRBD1,TRBJ2-1,CASSPRTGGNEQFF,TGTGCCAGCAGCCCGAGGACAGGGGGCAATGAGCAGTTCTTC
TRBV7-2,-,-,TRBJ2-7,CASRQNTAEQYF,TGTGCCAGCAGACAAAACACCGCCGAGCAGTACTTC
TRBV7-8,-,-,TRBJ1-1,CASSFMVMNTEAFF,TGTGCCAGCAGCTTCATGGTGATGAACACTGAAGCTTTCTTT
TRBV9,-,-,TRBJ2-5,CASSTLRDNERETQYF,TGTGCCAGCAGCACGCTCCGGGATAACGAGAGAGAGACCCAGTACTTC
TRBV7-2,-,-,TRBJ2-2,CASSIRITNTGELFF,TGTGCCAGCAGCATCAGAATTACGAACACCGGGGAGCTGTTTTTT
TRBV9,-,-,TRBJ2-1,CASTKTQDPYNEQFF,TGTGCCAGCACAAAGACCCAGGACCCTTACAATGAGCAGTTCTTC
TRBV4-3,-,-,TRBJ1-3,CASSQDRVAGNTIYF,TGCGCCAGCAGCCAAGATCGGGTAGCTGGAAACACCATATATTTT
TRBV30,-,TRBD1,TRBJ2-2,CAWIRQGPGELFF,TGTGCCTGGATTAGACAGGGCCCCGGGGAGCTGTTTTTT
TRBV11-1,-,-,TRBJ2-5,CASSLGPRGETQYF,TGTGCCAGCAGCTTGGGTCCAAGGGGAGAGACCCAGTACTTC
TRBV11-2,-,-,TRBJ2-7,CASSPRNEQYF,TGTGCCAGCAGCCCTAGGAACGAGCAGTACTTC
TRBV5-6,-,-,TRBJ2-1,CASSIPGNEQFF,TGTGCCAGCAGCATACCCGGCAATGAGCAGTTCTTC
TRBV19,-,-,TRBJ1-5,CASDRFDQPQHF,TGTGCCAGCGACAGGTTTGACCAGCCCCAGCATTTT
TRBV7-3,-,TRBD2,TRBJ2-1,CASSSSATSGRPEQFF,TGTGCCAGCAGCTCCAGCGCGACTAGCGGGAGACCTGAGCAGTTCTTC
TRBV5-1,-,-,TRBJ1-1,CASSLGLLTEAFF,TGCGCCAGCAGCTTAGGACTACTAACTGAAGCTTTCTTT
TRBV6-5,-,TRBD2,TRBJ2-7,CASSFHGTTSSYEQYF,TGTGCCAGCAGTTTCCACGGGACTACAAGCTCCTACGAGCAGTACTTC
TRBV4-2,-,TRBD1,TRBJ2-2,CASSHQQGMNTGELFF,TGTGCCAGCAGCCATCAACAGGGGATGAACACCGGGGAGCTGTTTTTT
TRBV7-9,few,TRBD2,TRBJ2-7,CASSPVREGREQYF,TGTGCCAGCAGCCCCGTACGGGAGGGCCGGGAGCAGTACTTC
TRBV5-4,-,TRBD1,TRBJ2-2,CASSRDRGYTGELFF,TGTGCCAGCAGCCGGGACAGGGGGTACACCGGGGAGCTGTTTTTT
TRBV5-1,few,-,TRBJ1-1,CASSLEVNTEAFF,TGCGCCAGCAGCTTGGAGGTGAACACTGAAGCTTTCTTT
TRBV30,-,TRBD1,TRBJ2-7,CAWSVLRRGSRYEQYF,TGTGCCTGGAGTGTACTTCGCAGGGGGTCTAGGTACGAGCAGTACTTC
TRBV7-6,-,-,TRBJ2-7,CASSEGGPYEQYF,TGTGCCAGCAGCGAAGGGGGGCCCTACGAGCAGTACTTC
TRBV7-8,-,TRBD1,TRBJ1-5,CASSQATGKDQPQHF,TGTGCCAGCAGCCAGGCGACAGGGAAGGATCAGCCCCAGCATTTT
TRBV5-4,-,-,TRBJ1-1,CASSLGRVGMNTEAFF,TGTGCCAGCAGCTTGGGAAGAGTGGGGATGAACACTGAAGCTTTCTTT
TRBV9,-,-,TRBJ1-4,CASSVAGNNEKLFF,TGTGCCAGCAGCGTAGCGGGCAATAATGAAAAACTGTTTTTT
TRBV18,once,-,TRBJ2-7,CASSPRLAVSYEQYF,TGTGCCAGCTCACCACGGTTAGCGGTCTCCTACGAGCAGTACTTC
TRBV11-3,few,-,TRBJ1-1,CASSFDRLTEAFF,TGTGCCAGCAGCTTTGACAGGCTCACTGAAGCTTTCTTT
TRBV6-5,-,-,TRBJ2-7,CASSYGEYSYEQYF,TGTGCCAGCAGTTATGGCGAGTACTCCTACGAGCAGTACTTC
TRBV19,-,TRBD2,TRBJ2-7,CASSLSWRAGDGEQYF,TGTGCCAGTAGTCTCAGTTGGAGAGCGGGAGATGGCGAGCAGTACTTC
TRBV9,once,TRBD2,TRBJ2-1,CASSVSGTTYNEQFF,TGTGCCAGCAGCGTGAGCGGGACTACCTACAATGAGCAGTTCTTC
TRBV4-3,-,-,TRBJ1-5,CASSQDHSGKQPQHF,TGCGCCAGCAGCCAAGATCACTCAGGGAAGCAGCCCCAGCATTTT
TRBV27,-,-,TRBJ2-2,CASSSPGTANTGELFF,TGTGCCAGCAGTTCACCCGGGACTGCGAACACCGGGGAGCTGTTTTTT
TRBV4-3,few,TRBD2,TRBJ2-7,CASSQEEREGYEQYF,TGCGCCAGCAGCCAAGAAGAGCGGGAGGGATACGAGCAGTACTTC
TRBV28,-,-,TRBJ1-1,CASSGYLRNTEAFF,TGTGCCAGCAGTGGGTACCTCAGGAACACTGAAGCTTTCTTT
TRBV5-1,-,TRBD1,TRBJ1-5,CASSSTGQKNQPQHF,TGCGCCAGCAGCTCTACGGGACAGAAAAATCAGCCCCAGCATTTT
TRBV4-3,-,-,TRBJ2-5,CASSQEERAETQYF,TGCGCCAGCAGCCAAGAGGAGAGGGCAGAGACCCAGTACTTC
TRBV29-1,-,-,TRBJ2-7,CSVETMTYEQYF,TGCAGCGTTGAGACTATGACCTACGAGCAGTACTTC
TRBV7-9,-,-,TRBJ2-3,CASNYFQGKSDTQYF,TGTGCCAGCAACTATTTTCAGGGGAAATCAGATACGCAGTATTTT
TRBV7-6,-,-,TRBJ2-5,CASSKRPGYQETQYF,TGTGCCAGCAGCAAGCGACCGGGTTACCAAGAGACCCAGTACTTC
TRBV5-4,once,-,TRBJ1-1,CASSLAATTLNTEAFF,TGTGCCAGCAGCTTGGCGGCAACAACCTTGAACACTGAAGCTTTCTTT
TRBV9,few,-,TRBJ2-2,CASSVAFPTGELFF,TGTGCCAGCAGCGTAGCGTTCCCCACCGGGGAGCTGTTTTTT
TRBV6-5,-,-,TRBJ2-7,CASSYSSEQYF,TGTGCCAGCAGTTACAGTTCCGAGCAGTACTTC
TRBV19,-,TRBD2,TRBJ2-7,CASSRRFLAETTEQYF,TGTGCCAGTAGTAGACGCTTTCTAGCGGAAACTACGGAGCAGTACTTC
TRBV6-4,once,-,TRBJ2-1,CASSGRLGNSYNEQFF,TGTGCCAGCAGTGGCCGACTAGGGAACTCCTACAATGAGCAGTTCTTC
TRBV27,few,-,TRBJ1-1,CASSLWQQNTEAFF,TGTGCCAGCAGTTTATGGCAGCAAAACACTGAAGCTTTCTTT
TRBV18,-,TRBD1,TRBJ2-1,CASSLTGGWDEQFF,TGTGCCAGCTCATTGACAGGGGGCTGGGATGAGCAGTTCTTC
TRBV29-1,-,-,TRBJ1-1,CSGANTEAFF,TGCAGCGGAGCGAACACTGAAGCTTTCTTT
TRBV2,-,-,TRBJ1-2,CASSEQRLAGYTF,TGTGCCAGCAGTGAACAAAGGTTGGCTGGCTACACCTTC